This T cell receptor (beta chain) was found in a study of T cell repertoires in aging, cancer and after chemotherapy (dated by TCRdb to the late 2010s). About the investigation overall: Donors were distributed across six age groups ranging from 30 or younger to 70 or older, with at least three individuals included per group. Control TCR repertoires from healthy donors were recorded over several months to years, and clear clonal overlap was observed across re-sampling. The full dataset contained several million TCR reads. To examine immunoaging and T cell reconstitution after chemotherapy, the study profiled TCR beta repertoires in peripheral blood from healthy donors and cancer patients. A cohort of over 200 cancer patients (94 with hematological and some 120 with solid cancers) was assembled, and 95 to 100 healthy donors were included as a reference group.

As to this clonotype: Its antigen is not yet known. No per-base quality is available; no much larger clone lies one base away.

Paper-wide results and their limitations: In healthy donors, the decline in TCR diversity with age was mainly explained by loss of richness, whereas in cancer patients loss of evenness was also found to contribute. In both cancer cohorts, the median generation probability rose over the chemotherapy interval, which suggests that the repertoire was reconstituted through rebound thymic output. It was noted by the authors that conclusions about immunological memory after chemotherapy cannot be drawn from the repertoire data. Significantly lower blood TCR diversity and higher clonality were observed in untreated patients with hematological or solid cancers than in age-matched healthy donors.

TCR beta rearrangements were amplified from genomic DNA extracted from peripheral blood rather than from sorted cells or RNA. CDR3 length: 16 amino acids, cysteine to phenylalanine. CDR3 DNA is the only sequence kept; it has 48 bases, read in frame from the first base. The germline V gene yields SQVTM for CDR1 and ANQGSEA for CDR2. Ends trimmed: V by 7 bases, J by 4 bases; bases unmatched to a gene: 11. Rearranged TRB sequences spanning V, D and J segments were amplified by multiplex touch-down PCR using a mixed TRB-A/B primer pool. Illumina adapters and sample indices were added to the amplicons in two consecutive PCR reactions performed with Phusion HS II polymerase. The amplicons were purified from gel with the NucleoSpin Gel and PCR Clean-up kit and then assessed with Qubit and an Agilent 2100 Bioanalyzer. Libraries were sequenced on an Illumina MiSeq using 600-cycle, single-indexed, paired-end runs. Per the original workflow: MiXCR versions 2.12 and 3.0.5 were used to process the TRB sequences. Each unique CDR3 nucleotide sequence was counted as one clone, and only productive sequences with at least two reads were retained. Repertoire metrics included Shannon diversity, evenness, clonality (one minus evenness), and alpha-parameterized diversity profiles from alpha 0 to 5. Generation probabilities of clones in paired pre- and post-chemotherapy samples were computed with the IGoR algorithm. TCRdb cleaned the public reads at Q25 with fastp, built clones with MiXCR and kept in-frame beta chains. Each CDR3 protein gets just one entry, which takes the most common genes and DNA from the rows behind it. The authors' filters were not applied to this entry. For this sample the table gives approximately 18,000 distinct CDR3 sequences, of which 40% to 55% were detected only once. The leading ten clones occupy 10% of the sample.

This clonotype was sampled from a human donor in good health. The chain joins TRBV29-1 to TRBJ2-5; 14 central bases correspond to TRBD2. Sequencing was performed on blood. CDR3 region: CSALSGTSGSGETQYF. Here is the DNA: TGCAGCGCCTTATCCGGGACTAGCGGGAGTGGAGAGACCCAGTACTTC.